The TCR beta chain under discussion was sequenced for a study of blood T cells in healthy people across ages. The CDR3 sequence is 14 residues long. Germline V gene lookup returns CDR1 SGHVS and CDR2 FNYEAQ. Trimming cost V 0 bases and J 1 base, with 7 bases left between them. Sample-barcoded 5' priming and a J-beta primer mix drove a second PCR of roughly 7 to 11 cycles. TCRdb re-derived calls from the 5' RACE reads in MiXCR, one entry per CDR3 protein. The table has over a million distinct CDR3 sequences, approximately 42% seen once. The sequencing input was blood. The V call is TRBV7-6, the J call TRBJ2-7; D unclear. This receptor was taken from a woman younger than 35 in good health. CDR3 loop: CASSLAPESYEQYF. The CDR3 nucleotides read TGTGCCAGCAGCTTAGCCCCGGAATCCTACGAGCAGTACTTC.